The rows below give T cell receptor beta chains drawn from one sample of a study of T cell repertoires in cytomegalovirus infection. TCRdb re-called the reads with MiXCR, one entry per CDR3 protein. The sample consists of 550,000 to 850,000 distinct CDR3 sequences, roughly 36% of them appearing once. No antigen has been identified for these receptors. This sample comprised cultured PBMCs, obtained from culture after CMV antigen stimulation. These receptors came from a human donor in good health (CMV status not recorded). Some clones in this sample may be carry-over from other donors' samples. The CDR3 runs from the conserved cysteine through the conserved F or W. The D gene is left open where the match is weak. Size is omitted from some rows. Given values are once, few, many or a class for expanded clones.

size,D,length,V,J,DNA,CDR3
-,TRBD1,15,TRBV20-1,TRBJ1-1,TGCAGTGCTACGGGACAGGCCATCATGAACACTGAAGCTTTCTTT,CSATGQAIMNTEAFF
few,TRBD2,16,TRBV7-2,TRBJ2-7,TGTGCCAGCAGCCGAACCCCACTAGCGGTCTCCTACGAGCAGTACTTC,CASSRTPLAVSYEQYF
few,-,14,TRBV7-9,TRBJ2-7,TGTGCCAGCAGCCCCACGGGGGGCTCATCCGAGCAGTACTTC,CASSPTGGSSEQYF
once,-,13,TRBV20-1,TRBJ1-1,TGCAGTGCTAAGGGGACACCGAACACTGAAGCTTTCTTT,CSAKGTPNTEAFF
-,TRBD1,16,TRBV12-3/TRBV12-4,TRBJ1-5,TGTGCCAGCAGCCTCCCGGGACAGGGGGTTCTCCGGCCCCAGCATTTT,CASSLPGQGVLRPQHF
-,-,12,TRBV10-3,TRBJ2-7,TGTGCCATCAGGACTAGCTCCTACGAGCAGTACTTC,CAIRTSSYEQYF
-,TRBD2,17,TRBV20-1,TRBJ2-5,TGCAGTGCGAAGCCCTTCTGGGGACTAGCGGGAGGAGAGACCCAGTACTTC,CSAKPFWGLAGGETQYF
-,TRBD1,15,TRBV19,TRBJ1-5,TGTGCCAGTAACATCCGGGACAGGGGCAATCAGCCCCAGCATTTT,CASNIRDRGNQPQHF
-,-,19,TRBV19,TRBJ2-4,TGTGCCAGTAGTATTATAGTCCGGTGGACACCGGGTGCCAAAAACATTCAGTACTTC,CASSIIVRWTPGAKNIQYF
-,-,15,TRBV12-3/TRBV12-4,TRBJ1-2,TGTGCCAGCAGCCTCGGAGGACTCCTAAACTATGGCTACACCTTC,CASSLGGLLNYGYTF
-,-,13,TRBV5-4,TRBJ2-7,TGTGCCAGCAGCTCGACAGGTCGCTACGAGCAGTACTTC,CASSSTGRYEQYF
-,-,14,TRBV6-5,TRBJ1-4,TGTGCCAGCAGTCCCTCGGGCGGCCGGGAAAAACTGTTTTTT,CASSPSGGREKLFF
-,TRBD2,15,TRBV7-2,TRBJ2-1,TGTGCCAGCAGCCGGACTAGCGGGGTTCGCAATGAGCAGTTCTTC,CASSRTSGVRNEQFF
-,-,16,TRBV15,TRBJ1-2,TGTGCCACCAGCAGAGATGGGTGGGGGCAGGATCGAGGCTACACCTTC,CATSRDGWGQDRGYTF
-,TRBD2,13,TRBV20-1,TRBJ2-7,TGCAGTGCTTTCAGTAGCGGGAGTTACGAGCAGTACTTC,CSAFSSGSYEQYF
-,-,17,TRBV27,TRBJ1-1,TGTGCCAGCAGACTGCGGCCAGGCGGAGGGGGGAACACTGAAGCTTTCTTT,CASRLRPGGGGNTEAFF
-,TRBD2,16,TRBV15,TRBJ2-7,TGTGCCACCAGCAGAGGGGGGGGTCTAGCGTCCTACGAGCAGTACTTC,CATSRGGGLASYEQYF
many,-,13,TRBV7-2,TRBJ2-5,TGTGCCAGCAGCTTCGGGGAATCTAGGACCCAGTACTTC,CASSFGESRTQYF
-,-,14,TRBV7-2,TRBJ1-6,TGTGCCAGCAGCTCCGACACGTATAATTCACCCCTCCACTTT,CASSSDTYNSPLHF
few,-,15,TRBV7-2,TRBJ2-2,TGTGCCAGCAGCCTCCGGACTCGCGGCACCGGGGAGCTGTTTTTT,CASSLRTRGTGELFF
few,-,13,TRBV27,TRBJ2-7,TGTGCCAGCAGCGCTAAAGGGGTTATCGAGCAGTACTTC,CASSAKGVIEQYF
few,TRBD2,12,TRBV7-9,TRBJ2-7,TGTGCCAGCAGCCCCCCCCGGGAGGGGCAGTACTTC,CASSPPREGQYF
-,-,14,TRBV6-6,TRBJ1-1,TGTGCCAGCAGGCCGGTCCAGGGGAACACTGAAGCTTTCTTT,CASRPVQGNTEAFF
-,TRBD2,13,TRBV27,TRBJ2-7,TGTGCCAGCTCCCGGGGGGGCCGTCCCGAGCAGTACTTC,CASSRGGRPEQYF
many,-,15,TRBV7-2,TRBJ1-1,TGTGCCAGCAGCTCTTTGGGGTCGCGAAACACTGAAGCTTTCTTT,CASSSLGSRNTEAFF
few,-,13,TRBV7-9,TRBJ2-7,TGTGCCAGCAGCTCAGCGGCATTCTACGAGCAGTACTTC,CASSSAAFYEQYF
-,-,13,TRBV7-4,TRBJ1-5,TGTGCCAGCAGCTCCGGGGGCGATCAGCCCCAGCATTTT,CASSSGGDQPQHF
-,TRBD1,15,TRBV6-5,TRBJ2-1,TGTGCCCCCCCCCCCTGGGACAGGGGCTACAATGAGCAGTTCTTC,CAPPPWDRGYNEQFF
-,-,12,TRBV6-1,TRBJ2-7,TGTGCCAGCAGTCAGCGCTTCGGCGAGCAGTACTTC,CASSQRFGEQYF
few,TRBD1,14,TRBV10-3,TRBJ1-4,TGTGCCATTGGGGACAGCGCAACTAATGAAAAACTGTTTTTT,CAIGDSATNEKLFF
-,-,15,TRBV7-2,TRBJ2-7,TGTGCCAGCAGCTTAGCCGGACGGCCTCCCTACGAGCAGTACTTC,CASSLAGRPPYEQYF
few,-,16,TRBV24-1,TRBJ2-3,TGTGCCACCAGTGATAGTACGGAAACTAGCACAGATACGCAGTATTTT,CATSDSTETSTDTQYF
few,-,16,TRBV27,TRBJ1-2,TGTGCCAGCAGACCGGGACAAAGGGGGGGTAACTATGGCTACACCTTC,CASRPGQRGGNYGYTF
many,-,16,TRBV7-2,TRBJ2-1,TGTGCCAGCAGCCCCCCGGGAGCCGGACAGAATAATGAGCAGTTCTTC,CASSPPGAGQNNEQFF
-,TRBD1,14,TRBV2,TRBJ1-1,TGTGCCAGCAGTGAACAAACCGGGACAGATGAAGCTTTCTTT,CASSEQTGTDEAFF
-,-,17,TRBV6-6,TRBJ1-6,TGTGCCAGCAGTTACTTTTGGCAGGGCCCCTATAATTCACCCCTCCACTTT,CASSYFWQGPYNSPLHF
few,-,15,TRBV7-9,TRBJ1-1,TGTGCCAGCAGCTTTTCCACAGGGCTGAACACTGAAGCTTTCTTT,CASSFSTGLNTEAFF
many,TRBD2,15,TRBV6-1,TRBJ2-3,TGTGCCAGCAGTGAACTAGCGGCTAGCACAGATACGCAGTATTTT,CASSELAASTDTQYF
-,TRBD1,13,TRBV20-1,TRBJ1-1,TGCAGTGCTCTAGACAGGGGACGGGGTGAAGCTTTCTTT,CSALDRGRGEAFF
-,-,11,TRBV6-2/TRBV6-3,TRBJ1-1,TGTGCCAGCGGGGGGGATGCTGAAGCTTTCTTT,CASGGDAEAFF
few,TRBD1,13,TRBV6-2/TRBV6-3,TRBJ2-1,TGTGCCAGCAGGAAGACAGGGGGGGATGAGCAGTTCTTC,CASRKTGGDEQFF
-,-,16,TRBV24-1,TRBJ2-3,TGTGCCACCAGTGACCCTGAAGGGGGGGGCACAGATACGCAGTATTTT,CATSDPEGGGTDTQYF
-,-,11,TRBV18,TRBJ2-5,TGTGCCAGCTCAATTTTGGAGACCCAGTACTTC,CASSILETQYF
few,TRBD1,16,TRBV12-3/TRBV12-4,TRBJ2-5,TGTGCCAGCAGTTCCATTATCGGGACAGGGTTGAAGACCCAGTACTTC,CASSSIIGTGLKTQYF
-,-,14,TRBV6-1,TRBJ1-5,TGTGCCAGCAGTGAAGTTGGAAGCAATCAGCCCCAGCATTTT,CASSEVGSNQPQHF
few,TRBD2,15,TRBV20-1,TRBJ2-7,TGCAGTGCTAGAGGTTGGGGGGCGGGAGGGGACGAGCAGTACTTC,CSARGWGAGGDEQYF
-,-,12,TRBV6-6,TRBJ2-1,TGTGCCAGTCGCAGGGAGAGTGATGAGCAGTTCTTC,CASRRESDEQFF